A single T cell receptor beta chain is shown here with its context. Its antigen is not known. This specimen comes from a study of PD-1 blockade in classical Hodgkin lymphoma. Each patient's relapse followed autologous stem cell transplantation, and brentuximab vedotin exposure varied. This CDR3 spans 14 amino acids. V lost 5 bases and J 0 bases, leaving 10 bases between the germline ends. Per the germline V gene, CDR1 is MNHEY and CDR2 is SVGAGI. Study conclusions and caveats: The baseline diversity of complete responders showed similarity to that of newly diagnosed patients.

The method was immunoSEQ multiplex PCR; TCRdb's version includes in-frame clones alone and lacks a portion of them. The table shows some 60,000 clones, with about nine tenths occurring only once. The rearrangement joins TRBV6-5 to TRBJ2-5; D is ambiguous. This specimen consisted of peripheral blood mononuclear cells (PBMCs), obtained at baseline. The source of this sequence is a human donor with classical Hodgkin lymphoma. As DNA, the CDR3 is TGTGCCAGCAGTATTAGTCGGTACCAAGAGACCCAGTACTTC. This sequence encodes CASSISRYQETQYF.